The sequence of this TCR beta chain was determined in a study of blood T cell repertoires in COVID-19. Unmatched junction bases numbered 5, after V lost 2 bases and J lost 0 bases. This CDR3 is built from 16 residues. Germline CDR1 MNHEY, CDR2 SVGAGI. Sequencing used immunoSEQ multiplex PCR; TCRdb keeps in-frame clones, though not all of them. The sample holds some 180,000 clones; roughly three quarters are singletons and the top ten take 8.6%. The chain joins TRBV6-5 to TRBJ1-1, with 8 bases fitting TRBD1. This receptor was obtained from a woman between 50 and 59 years old with active or convalescent COVID-19. The sequenced sample consisted of peripheral blood. CDR3 bases: TGTGCCAGCAGTTACCCCGAGACAGGGGTGAACACTGAAGCTTTCTTT. Translation gives CASSYPETGVNTEAFF.